The clone carrying this T cell receptor beta chain has ten or more counts. What it recognizes is unknown. Libraries for TCRalpha and TCRbeta carried sample barcodes and unique molecular identifiers via 5'RACE. TCRdb reprocessed the 5' RACE reads with MiXCR, giving one entry per CDR3 protein. The repertoire has a few hundred thousand distinct CDR3 sequences, roughly an eighth of them found once; the top ten carry approximately 22%. The data originate from a study of T-cell memory formation after mild COVID-19. Overall study context: The two donors had largely donor-specific TCR clusters. Findings and limits, study-wide: The study found contracting CD4+ clones mainly in CM and EM and contracting CD8+ clones in EMRA.

The clonotype comes from a man younger than 35 who had mild COVID-19 (a few samples of this study predate the infection). Cell type and time point are not known. The sequencing sample was made of PBMCs or a T cell subset sorted from them (not recorded which).

The CDR3 sequence is CASSSTGGFYNEQFF. The CDR3, as DNA: TGTGCCAGCAGCTCGACAGGGGGATTCTACAATGAGCAGTTCTTC. The chain links TRBV7-6 to TRBJ2-1, with 9 bases lining up with TRBD1. The CDR3 is 15 amino acids. The V gene's germline CDR1 is SGHVS and CDR2 FNYEAQ. V lost 4 bases to trimming and J lost 3 bases; unmatched junction nucleotides: 4. Together with reference TRBV7-6 and TRBJ2-1, the CDR3 gives the full variable domain: GAGVSQSPRYKVTKRGQDVALRCDPISGHVSLYWYRQALGQGPEFLTYFNYEAQQDKSGLPNDRFSAERPEGSISTLTIQRTEQRDSAMYRCASSSTGGFYNEQFFGPGTRLTVL.